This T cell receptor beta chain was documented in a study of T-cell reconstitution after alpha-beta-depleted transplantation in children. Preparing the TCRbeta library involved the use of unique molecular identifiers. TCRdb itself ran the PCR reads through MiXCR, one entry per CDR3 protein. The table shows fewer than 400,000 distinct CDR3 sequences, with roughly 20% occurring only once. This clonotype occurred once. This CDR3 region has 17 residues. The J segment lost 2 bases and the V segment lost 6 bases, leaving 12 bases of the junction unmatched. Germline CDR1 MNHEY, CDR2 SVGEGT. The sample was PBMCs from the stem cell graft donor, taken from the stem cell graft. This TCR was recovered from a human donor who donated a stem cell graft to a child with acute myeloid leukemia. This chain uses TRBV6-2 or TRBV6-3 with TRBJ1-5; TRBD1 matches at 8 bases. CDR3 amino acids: CASRPPNRGKGNQPQHF. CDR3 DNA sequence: TGTGCCAGCAGACCCCCTAACAGGGGGAAGGGCAATCAGCCCCAGCATTTT.